One and the same sample provided the 19 T cell receptor beta chains below, sequenced in a study of T cell changes during pregnancy in multiple sclerosis. Using immunoSEQ multiplex PCR, the repertoire was profiled, and TCRdb retains in-frame clones only, with some absent. This table has about 64,000 clones, approximately 96% appearing once. The source was CD8+ T cells from peripheral blood mononuclear cells, collected after pregnancy. The receptor source for this set is a female donor with multiple sclerosis, enrolled in a pregnancy study.

The J gene is TRBJ2-7, the V gene TRBV14; D gene unclear. Trimming took 1 base from V and 1 from J, leaving 8 bases between them. The CDR3 is made up of 14 amino acids. Germline lookup yields CDR1 SGHDN and CDR2 FVKESK. CDR3 nucleotide sequence: TGTGCCAGCAGCCAAGCGGGTCAATCCTACGAGCAGTACTTC. It codes for CASSQAGQSYEQYF.

The sample holds a few counts of this clone. The rearrangement joins TRBV7-2 to TRBJ2-1, with no clear D. CDR1 SGHTA and CDR2 FQGNSA come from the germline V gene. The CDR3 length is 11 residues. Between the trimmed V and J ends, which lost 4 bases and 10 bases, there was a span of 8 bases. The CDR3 sequence is CASSSVLEQFF. For the CDR3, the DNA is TGTGCCAGCAGCTCAGTACTAGAGCAGTTCTTC.

V and J are TRBV6-1 and TRBJ2-1; weak D call: TRBD2 (5 bases). This CDR3 contains 14 residues. V was cut by 6 bases and J by 5 bases, with 14 bases left in between. CDR1 is MNHNS and CDR2 is SASEGT in the germline V gene. The CDR3 sequence: CASSRRAENNEQFF. The CDR3 DNA follows: TGTGCCAGCAGCCGTAGAGCGGAGAACAATGAGCAGTTCTTC.

The V gene is TRBV19, the J gene TRBJ2-7; D gene ambiguous. This CDR3 contains 11 residues. Germline V gene data show CDR1 as LNHDA and CDR2 as SQIVND (reference sequence). Trimming removed 3 bases at V and 6 bases at J, with 6 bases between. CDR3 bases: TGTGCCAGTAGTATTGGCCCCGAGCAGTACTTC. Protein sequence: CASSIGPEQYF.

This clone was detected once. The rearrangement links TRBV6-5 to TRBJ2-7; 8 bases fit TRBD2. The CDR3 has 16 residues. V shed 0 bases, J shed 6 bases, and the junction held 10 bases outside the gene matches. Germline lookup yields CDR1 MNHEY and CDR2 SVGAGI. The CDR3 here is CASSYSISGTPAEQYF. Written as DNA, the CDR3 is TGTGCCAGCAGTTACTCGATTAGCGGGACCCCTGCCGAGCAGTACTTC.

V usage is TRBV7-9 and J usage is TRBJ2-2; 10 nucleotides agree with TRBD1. Losses at the gene ends were 1 base for V and 5 bases for J; bases not matched to a gene: 4. This CDR3 is built from 16 residues. Per germline, CDR1 SEHNR and CDR2 FQNEAQ (reference sequence). Written as DNA, the CDR3 is TGTGCCAGCAGCTTAGGAAGGACAGGGGGGACCGGGGAGCTGTTTTTT. This encodes CASSLGRTGGTGELFF.

The gene calls are TRBV10-3 and TRBJ2-5; 11 nucleotides line up with TRBD2. The germline V gene encodes CDR1 ENHRY and CDR2 SYGVKD. The V gene end was trimmed by 8 bases and the J gene end by 4 bases; junction bases not matched to a gene: 6. The CDR3 extends over 14 amino acids. In DNA form, the CDR3 reads TGTGCCATCCGAGGGGGACTAGCGGTAGAGACCCAGTACTTC. Encoded protein: CAIRGGLAVETQYF.

This clone has a single count. The chain is built from TRBV28 and TRBJ2-1, with TRBD2 as a possible D gene (6 bases). This CDR3 comprises 14 residues. V was pared by 4 bases and J by 7 bases, with 14 bases between. CDR1 MDHEN and CDR2 SYDVKM come from the germline V gene. CDR3 DNA: TGTGCCAGCAGTTACTCTATTCGGGAGAATGAGCAGTTCTTC. It is translated as CASSYSIRENEQFF.

The chain joins TRBV6-6 to TRBJ1-1, with D tentatively TRBD1 (6 bases). The CDR3 is 14 amino acids. Germline CDR1 reads MNHNY; CDR2 reads SVGAGI (reference sequence). V lost 10 bases and J lost 0, with 15 bases in between. CDR3 bases: TGTGCCACCATCGGGGGGGCCATGAACACTGAAGCTTTCTTT. Amino acids: CATIGGAMNTEAFF.

The chain couples TRBV4-3 to TRBJ2-1; the D is unclear. The ends were cut back, 0 bases at V and 0 bases at J, with 6 bases in the middle. The CDR3 length is 15 residues. Per germline, CDR1 LGHNA and CDR2 YSLEER. The CDR3 nucleotides read TGCGCCAGCAGCCAAGAGTGGAGCTCCTACAATGAGCAGTTCTTC. Its protein product is CASSQEWSSYNEQFF.

This clone was detected only once. The chain carries TRBV5-4 and TRBJ2-7, with 7 bases aligning to TRBD2. Germline CDR1 SGHNT, CDR2 YYREEE (reference sequence). The CDR3 covers 13 residues. The V segment lost 1 base and the J segment 5 bases; nucleotides outside the gene matches: 3. CDR3 loop: CASSLREGHEQYF. The CDR3 coding sequence is TGTGCCAGCAGCTTGAGGGAGGGCCACGAGCAGTACTTC. The variable domain in full, completed from reference TRBV5-4 and TRBJ2-7, reads ETGVTQSPTHLIKTRGQQVTLRCSSQSGHNTVSWYQQALGQGPQFIFQYYREEENGRGNFPPRFSGLQFPNYSSELNVNALELDDSALYLCASSLREGHEQYFGPGTRLTVT.

The chain links TRBV4-2 to TRBJ2-7; D is possibly TRBD1 (5 bases). From germline, CDR1 is LGHNA and CDR2 YNFKEQ. The CDR3 sequence is 13 residues long. V was clipped by 7 bases and J by 5 bases, with 15 bases between them. In nucleotides, the CDR3 is TGTGCCAGCACCCCAAAGCAGGGTGACGAGCAGTACTTC. Residues: CASTPKQGDEQYF.

This rearrangement joins TRBV5-6 to TRBJ2-2, with 11 bases lining up with TRBD2. Trimming at V came to 0 bases and at J to 3 bases, leaving 4 bases not matched to a gene. CDR3 length: 17 amino acids. The germline gives CDR1 SGHDT, CDR2 YYEEEE. The CDR3 loop is CASSLGLAGMYTGELFF. The CDR3 nucleotides are TGTGCCAGCAGCTTGGGACTAGCGGGAATGTACACCGGGGAGCTGTTTTTT.

The chain is built from TRBV28 and TRBJ2-1; the D is unclear. The CDR3 is made up of 12 amino acids. V shed 3 bases and J shed 6 bases, with 6 bases lying between them. Germline V gene sequence: CDR1 MDHEN, CDR2 SYDVKM. The CDR3 loop reads CASSFYSNEQFF. Written as DNA, the CDR3 is TGTGCCAGCAGTTTTTACTCCAATGAGCAGTTCTTC.

The V call is TRBV4-2, the J call TRBJ1-1; TRBD1 agrees at 8 bases. The germline V gene has CDR1 LGHNA and CDR2 YNFKEQ. This CDR3 contains 17 residues. V shed 0 bases, J shed 3 bases, and the junction held 9 bases outside the gene matches. CDR3 sequence (DNA): TGTGCCAGCAGCCAAGACGCCCCGCAGGGGGCGGACACTGAAGCTTTCTTT. Translating gives CASSQDAPQGADTEAFF.

The rearrangement links TRBV6-5 to TRBJ1-5, with TRBD1 as a possible D gene (5 bases). The germline V gene encodes CDR1 MNHEY and CDR2 SVGAGI. CDR3 length: 14 residues. With 5 bases removed from V and 4 bases from J, the gap between germline ends came to 12 bases. In DNA form, the CDR3 reads TGTGCCAGCAGTCTCCGGGCAGGGAATCAGCCCCAGCATTTT. Translated: CASSLRAGNQPQHF.

The chain is built from TRBV19 and TRBJ2-1; 8 nucleotides agree with TRBD2. V shed 3 bases and J 3 bases; nucleotides not matched to a gene: 1. Germline V gene lookup returns CDR1 LNHDA and CDR2 SQIVND (reference sequence). The CDR3 runs 14 residues. The CDR3 here is CASSMAGGYNEQFF. The CDR3 DNA sequence: TGTGCCAGTAGTATGGCGGGAGGCTACAATGAGCAGTTCTTC. Supplemented by reference TRBV19 and TRBJ2-1, the full variable domain reads DGGITQSPKYLFRKEGQNVTLSCEQNLNHDAMYWYRQDPGQGLRLIYYSQIVNDFQKGDIAEGYSVSREKKESFPLTVTSAQKNPTAFYLCASSMAGGYNEQFFGPGTRLTVL.

The gene calls are TRBV5-6 and TRBJ1-3; 7 bases are a match to TRBD1. Germline-derived CDR1 and CDR2 are SGHDT and YYEEEE. The CDR3 contains 15 residues. The V gene end was trimmed by 3 bases and the J gene end by 0 bases; junction bases not matched to a gene: 3. The CDR3 nucleotides are TGTGCCAGCAGCTCGGGACAGCGCTCTGGAAACACCATATATTTT. Translated: CASSSGQRSGNTIYF.

V gene TRBV30 combines with J gene TRBJ1-1; 7 nucleotides line up with TRBD1. The CDR3 is 16 residues long. The germline CDR1 and CDR2 sequences are GTSNPN and SVGIG (reference sequence). With 4 bases clipped from V and 0 bases from J, the junction kept 11 bases outside the gene matches. CDR3 DNA: TGTGCCTGGAATACAGTCCCGGGACAGATGAACACTGAAGCTTTCTTT. Translated: CAWNTVPGQMNTEAFF.